This is a list of T cell receptor beta chains from one sample in a study of OX40 agonist ivuxolimab in advanced cancers. TCRdb's table, derived via immunoSEQ multiplex PCR, lists solely in-frame clones and lacks some. The sample records 65,000 to 80,000 clones, around 92% being singletons. Sequencing was performed on CD4+ or CD8+ T cells sorted from blood, taken in a trial of the OX40 agonist ivuxolimab. All receptors derive from an adult with an advanced solid tumor such as melanoma, head and neck, liver or kidney cancer. The CDR3 runs from the conserved cysteine through the conserved F or W. The D gene is left open where the match is weak. Where a row states a size, it is once, few, many or the class of an expanded clone; other rows omit it.

cdr3_nt	cdr3_aa	j_call	clone_size	d_call	v_call
TGTGCCAGCAGCTTCGAACGTGTAGGGACCTACGAGCAGTACTTC	CASSFERVGTYEQYF	TRBJ2-7	.	.	TRBV7-6
TGTGCCACCACCGGGACAGGGGTCGGAAACACCATATATTTT	CATTGTGVGNTIYF	TRBJ1-3	once	TRBD1	TRBV10-3
TGTGCCAGCAGCTTAGCGGGAGTTGATGAGCAGTTCTTC	CASSLAGVDEQFF	TRBJ2-1	.	.	TRBV7-2
TGTGCCAGCTCACCACGAGGCACAGATACGCAGTATTTT	CASSPRGTDTQYF	TRBJ2-3	.	.	TRBV18
TGTGCCATTTCACAAGGTGGTAACACTGAAGCTTTCTTT	CAISQGGNTEAFF	TRBJ1-1	.	.	TRBV2
TGTGCCAGCAGCCCCCTGGGTACGGATACGCAGTATTTT	CASSPLGTDTQYF	TRBJ2-3	.	.	TRBV5-5
TGTGCCAGCAGCCAAGATAGGAACAGGAACTATGGCTACACCTTC	CASSQDRNRNYGYTF	TRBJ1-2	.	.	TRBV4-2
TGTGCCAGCAGTGAAATGGGACAGGGTAATGAAAAACTGTTTTTT	CASSEMGQGNEKLFF	TRBJ1-4	.	TRBD1	TRBV6-1
TGTGCCAGTAGTCCGGGGACAGGGGCCCAGCATTTT	CASSPGTGAQHF	TRBJ1-5	.	TRBD1	TRBV19
TGTGCCAGTAGTGTCAGGGACGGACCCTACGAGCAGTACTTC	CASSVRDGPYEQYF	TRBJ2-7	.	.	TRBV19
TGCGCCAGCAGCTTGTTTGAGGGGCAGACTGAAGCTTTCTTT	CASSLFEGQTEAFF	TRBJ1-1	.	.	TRBV5-1
TGTGCTAGCAGTGGGGGCCTTAATGAAAAACTGTTTTTT	CASSGGLNEKLFF	TRBJ1-4	.	.	TRBV7-7
TGCAGCGTTGGGTCGCCGGGTGCAAACTACGAGCAGTACTTC	CSVGSPGANYEQYF	TRBJ2-7	.	.	TRBV29-1
TGTGCCAGCAGCTTCACCCGGACAGGGGGTAGCAATCAGCCCCAGCATTTT	CASSFTRTGGSNQPQHF	TRBJ1-5	.	TRBD1	TRBV7-2
TGTGCCAGCAGCTTAGGGCTAGCGCCAGCCGGAGATACGCAGTATTTT	CASSLGLAPAGDTQYF	TRBJ2-3	.	.	TRBV11-3
TGCAGCGTTGAAACAGTAGCCTCCTACAATGAGCAGTTCTTC	CSVETVASYNEQFF	TRBJ2-1	.	.	TRBV29-1
TGCGCCAGCAGCCCTCCATCCGGGTCCTACGAGCAGTACTTC	CASSPPSGSYEQYF	TRBJ2-7	.	.	TRBV5-1